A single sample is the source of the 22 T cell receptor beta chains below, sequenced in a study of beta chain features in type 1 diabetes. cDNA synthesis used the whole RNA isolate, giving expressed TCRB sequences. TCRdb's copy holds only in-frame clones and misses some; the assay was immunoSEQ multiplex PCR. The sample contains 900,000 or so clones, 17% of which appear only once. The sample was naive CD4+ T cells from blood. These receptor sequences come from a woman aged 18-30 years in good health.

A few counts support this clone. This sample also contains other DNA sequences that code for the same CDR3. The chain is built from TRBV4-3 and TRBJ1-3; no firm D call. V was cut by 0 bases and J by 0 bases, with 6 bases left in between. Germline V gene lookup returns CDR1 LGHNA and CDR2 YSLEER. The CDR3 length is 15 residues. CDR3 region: CASSQDLRSGNTIYF. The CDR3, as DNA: TGCGCCAGCAGCCAAGATCTCCGCTCTGGAAACACCATATATTTT.

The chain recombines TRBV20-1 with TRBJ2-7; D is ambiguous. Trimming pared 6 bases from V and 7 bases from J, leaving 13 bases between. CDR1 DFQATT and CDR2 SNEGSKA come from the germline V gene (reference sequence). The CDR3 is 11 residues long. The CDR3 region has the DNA TGCAGTGCAAAAGGGTCGGTTGAGCAGTACTTC. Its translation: CSAKGSVEQYF.

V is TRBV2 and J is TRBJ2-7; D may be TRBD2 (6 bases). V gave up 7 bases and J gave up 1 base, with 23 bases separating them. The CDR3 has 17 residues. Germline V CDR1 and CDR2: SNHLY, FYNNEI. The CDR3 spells CASNSALASGRSYEQYF. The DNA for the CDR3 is TGTGCCAGCAACTCCGCGCTTGCATCGGGGAGGTCCTACGAGCAGTACTTC. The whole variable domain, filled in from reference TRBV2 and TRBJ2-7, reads EPEVTQTPSHQVTQMGQEVILRCVPISNHLYFYWYRQILGQKVEFLVSFYNNEISEKSEIFDDQFSVERPDGSNFTLKIRSTKLEDSAMYFCASNSALASGRSYEQYFGPGTRLTVT.

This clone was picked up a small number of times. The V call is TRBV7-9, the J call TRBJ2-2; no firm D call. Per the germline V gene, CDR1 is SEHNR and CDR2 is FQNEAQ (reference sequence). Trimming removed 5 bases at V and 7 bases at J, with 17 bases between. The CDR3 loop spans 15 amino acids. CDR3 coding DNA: TGTGCCAGCAGCGTAGTCGGCATTTCCAGCGGGGAGCTGTTTTTT. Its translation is CASSVVGISSGELFF.

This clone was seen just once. Here the CDR3 DNA reads TGTGCCAGCAGCCGGCGGACAGGGGGAGGTAATGAGCAGTTCTTC. This codes for CASSRRTGGGNEQFF. V is TRBV7-2 and J is TRBJ2-1, with TRBD1 matching over 10 bases. This CDR3 spans 15 amino acids. In germline, CDR1 is SGHTA, CDR2 FQGNSA. Trimming took 5 bases from V and 7 from J; bases not matched to a gene: 8.

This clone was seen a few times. CDR3 in amino acids: CASSPGTGTRNEQFF. CDR3 coding DNA: TGTGCCAGCAGCCCCGGGACAGGGACTAGGAACGAGCAGTTCTTC. The chain uses TRBV7-2 and TRBJ2-1; D might be TRBD1 (9 bases). The germline V gene encodes CDR1 SGHTA and CDR2 FQGNSA. The CDR3 is 15 amino acids. Trimming removed 5 bases from V and 10 bases from J, with 21 bases in between.

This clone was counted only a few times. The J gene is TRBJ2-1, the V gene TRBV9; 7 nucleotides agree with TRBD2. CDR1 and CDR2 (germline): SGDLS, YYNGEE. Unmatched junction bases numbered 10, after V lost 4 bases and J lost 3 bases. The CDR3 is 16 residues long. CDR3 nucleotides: TGTGCCAGCAGCCCCCCGGGGGGTGCTTTCTACAATGAGCAGTTCTTC. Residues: CASSPPGGAFYNEQFF.

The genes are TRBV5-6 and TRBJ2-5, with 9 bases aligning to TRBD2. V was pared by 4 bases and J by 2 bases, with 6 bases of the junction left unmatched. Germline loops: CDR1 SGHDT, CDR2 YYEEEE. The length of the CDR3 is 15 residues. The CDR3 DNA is TGTGCCAGCAGCATTCGACTAGCGGCTCAAGAGACCCAGTACTTC. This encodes CASSIRLAAQETQYF.

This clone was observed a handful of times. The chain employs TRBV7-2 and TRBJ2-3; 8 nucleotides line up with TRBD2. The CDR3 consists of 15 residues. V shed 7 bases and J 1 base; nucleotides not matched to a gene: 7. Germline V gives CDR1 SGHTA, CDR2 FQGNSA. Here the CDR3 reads CASTRLTSGTDTQYF. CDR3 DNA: TGTGCCAGCACCCGTTTGACTAGCGGCACAGATACGCAGTATTTT.

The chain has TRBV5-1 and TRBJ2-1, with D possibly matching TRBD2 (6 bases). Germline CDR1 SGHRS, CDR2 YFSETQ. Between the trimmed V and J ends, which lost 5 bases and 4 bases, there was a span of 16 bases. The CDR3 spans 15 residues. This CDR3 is CASSSGGTLYNEQFF. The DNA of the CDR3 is TGCGCCAGCAGTTCCGGCGGGACTCTATACAATGAGCAGTTCTTC.

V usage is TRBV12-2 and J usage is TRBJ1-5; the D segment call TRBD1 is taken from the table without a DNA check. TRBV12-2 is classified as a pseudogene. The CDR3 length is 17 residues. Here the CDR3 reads CASRLATDRAPFQPQHF. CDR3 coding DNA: TGTGCAAGTCGCTTAGCGACGGACAGGGCCCCCTTTCAGCCCCAGCATTTT.

The CDR3 loop reads CASSQPSQETQYF. For the CDR3, the DNA is TGTGCCAGCAGCCAGCCGAGTCAAGAGACCCAGTACTTC. V gene TRBV6-6 combines with J gene TRBJ2-5; unclear D gene. Per the germline V gene, CDR1 is MNHNY and CDR2 is SVGAGI (reference sequence). V gave up 6 bases and J gave up 2 bases, with 10 bases separating them. The CDR3 contains 13 residues.

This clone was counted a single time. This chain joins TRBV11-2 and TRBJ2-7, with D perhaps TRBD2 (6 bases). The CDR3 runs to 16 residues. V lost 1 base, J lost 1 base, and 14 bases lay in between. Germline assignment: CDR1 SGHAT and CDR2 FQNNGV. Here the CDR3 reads CASSLARPEGSYEQYF. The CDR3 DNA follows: TGTGCCAGCAGCTTAGCGCGGCCGGAGGGATCCTACGAGCAGTACTTC.

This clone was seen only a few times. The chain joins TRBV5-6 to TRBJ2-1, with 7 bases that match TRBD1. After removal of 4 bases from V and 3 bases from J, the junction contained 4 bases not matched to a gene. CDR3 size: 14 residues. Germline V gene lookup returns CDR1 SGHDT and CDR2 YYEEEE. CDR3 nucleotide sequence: TGTGCCAGCAGCAAGGGACAGTACTACAATGAGCAGTTCTTC. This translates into CASSKGQYYNEQFF.

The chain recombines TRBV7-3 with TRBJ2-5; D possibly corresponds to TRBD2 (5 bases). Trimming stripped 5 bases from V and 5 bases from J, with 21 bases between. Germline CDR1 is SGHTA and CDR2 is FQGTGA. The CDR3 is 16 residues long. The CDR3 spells CASSPKGHMRAETQYF. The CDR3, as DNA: TGTGCCAGCAGCCCAAAGGGTCATATGAGGGCGGAGACCCAGTACTTC.

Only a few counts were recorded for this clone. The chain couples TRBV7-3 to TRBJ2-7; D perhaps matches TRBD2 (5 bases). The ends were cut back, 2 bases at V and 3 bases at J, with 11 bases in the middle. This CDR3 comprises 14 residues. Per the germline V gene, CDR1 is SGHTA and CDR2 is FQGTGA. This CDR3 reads CASSLAGHNYEQYF. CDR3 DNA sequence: TGTGCCAGCAGCTTAGCGGGCCACAACTACGAGCAGTACTTC.

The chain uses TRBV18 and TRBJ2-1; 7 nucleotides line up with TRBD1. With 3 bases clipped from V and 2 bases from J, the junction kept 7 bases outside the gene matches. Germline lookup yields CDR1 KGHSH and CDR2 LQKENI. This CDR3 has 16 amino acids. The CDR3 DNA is TGTGCCAGCTCACCCCCGACAGGGCTCCCCTACAATGAGCAGTTCTTC. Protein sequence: CASSPPTGLPYNEQFF.

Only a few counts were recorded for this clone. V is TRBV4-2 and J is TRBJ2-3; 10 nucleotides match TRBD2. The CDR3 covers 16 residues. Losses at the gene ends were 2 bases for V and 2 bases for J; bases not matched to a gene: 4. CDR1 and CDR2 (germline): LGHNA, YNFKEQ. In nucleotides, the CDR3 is TGTGCCAGCAGCCAAATAGCGGGAGGATTCACAGATACGCAGTATTTT. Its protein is CASSQIAGGFTDTQYF.

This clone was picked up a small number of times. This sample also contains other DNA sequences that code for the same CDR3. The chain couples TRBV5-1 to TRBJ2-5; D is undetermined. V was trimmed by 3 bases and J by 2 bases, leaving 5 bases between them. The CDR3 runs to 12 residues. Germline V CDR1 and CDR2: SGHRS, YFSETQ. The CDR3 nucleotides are TGCGCCAGCAGCTCCCTACAAGAGACCCAGTACTTC. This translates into CASSSLQETQYF.

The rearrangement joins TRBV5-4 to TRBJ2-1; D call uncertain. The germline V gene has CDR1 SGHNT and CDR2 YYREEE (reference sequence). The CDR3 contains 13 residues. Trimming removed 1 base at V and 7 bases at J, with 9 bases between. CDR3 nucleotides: TGTGCCAGCAGCTTGTTCCGGCAAAATGAGCAGTTCTTC. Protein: CASSLFRQNEQFF.

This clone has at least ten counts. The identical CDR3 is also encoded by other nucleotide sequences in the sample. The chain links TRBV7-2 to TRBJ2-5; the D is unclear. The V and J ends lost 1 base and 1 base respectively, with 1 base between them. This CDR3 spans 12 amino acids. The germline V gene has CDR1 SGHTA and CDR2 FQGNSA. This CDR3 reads CASSLGQETQYF. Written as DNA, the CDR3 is TGTGCCAGCAGCTTAGGCCAAGAGACCCAGTACTTC.

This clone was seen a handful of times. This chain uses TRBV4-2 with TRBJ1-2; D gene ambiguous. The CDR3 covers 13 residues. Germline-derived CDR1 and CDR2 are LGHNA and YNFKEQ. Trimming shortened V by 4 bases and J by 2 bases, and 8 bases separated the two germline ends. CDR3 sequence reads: CASSLKGNYGYTF. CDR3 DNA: TGTGCCAGCAGCCTTAAAGGGAACTATGGCTACACCTTC.